Listed below are T cell receptor beta chains from one sample, sequenced in a study of response to subunit inactivated influenza vaccine. Via MiXCR, TCRdb re-called the RT-PCR reads, giving one row per CDR3 protein. The sample has about 530,000 distinct CDR3 sequences; over 10% are singletons. The starting material was PBMCs from blood, obtained about 40 days after vaccination. All receptors come from a man aged 45-60 years who received an inactivated influenza vaccine. The CDR3 runs from the conserved cysteine through the conserved F or W. The D gene is left open where the match is weak. Rows may omit the clone size; those that give it use once, few, many or a size class.

CDR3nt	CDR3aa	j_gene	d_gene	v_gene	abundance
TGTGCCAGTAGTAGGCCCGGGACAAAGCCCTACAATGAGCAGTTCTTC	CASSRPGTKPYNEQFF	TRBJ2-1	NA	TRBV7-2	few
TGTGCCAGCAGTTTCCAGGCGTTGTACCAAGAGACCCAGTACTTC	CASSFQALYQETQYF	TRBJ2-5	NA	TRBV12-3/TRBV12-4	NA
TGTGCCAGCAGTCCGGGGACTAGCGGAAAGGATGAAGAGACCCAGTACTTC	CASSPGTSGKDEETQYF	TRBJ2-5	TRBD2	TRBV6-2/TRBV6-3	few
TGTGCCAGCAGCCAAGCGCTTGGGACGGAAGAGACCCAGTACTTC	CASSQALGTEETQYF	TRBJ2-5	NA	TRBV5-5	few
TGCAGTGCTAGCACATTGGGACCGGGAGGCTACACCTTC	CSASTLGPGGYTF	TRBJ1-2	NA	TRBV20-1	many
TGTGCCAGCAGCACCGGGACAGGGACAGTAAGCGAGCAGTACTTC	CASSTGTGTVSEQYF	TRBJ2-7	TRBD1	TRBV6-1	NA
TGTGCCAGCAGCCAAGAATCTGGGGGGTTGATCAATGAGCAGTTCTTC	CASSQESGGLINEQFF	TRBJ2-1	NA	TRBV3-1	many
TGTGCCAGCAGTTCCCGAGCACACCGATCGGGGACAGGGATTGGTGGTGAGCAGTTCTTC	CASSSRAHRSGTGIGGEQFF	TRBJ2-1	TRBD1	TRBV12-3/TRBV12-4	many
TGTGCCAGCAGTGTTTCCCAAAGACTAGCTAACGCCGGGGAGCTGTTTTTT	CASSVSQRLANAGELFF	TRBJ2-2	TRBD2	TRBV2	NA
TGTGCCACAGGCGATCTGGCCGGGACTAGCGGGAGGAATCAAGAGACCCAGTACTTC	CATGDLAGTSGRNQETQYF	TRBJ2-5	TRBD2	TRBV24-1	few
TGTGCCAGTAGCGGGGACCCAGAGACCCAGTACTTC	CASSGDPETQYF	TRBJ2-5	NA	TRBV19	few
TGCGCCAGCAGCCCTGTGGAGGGGGCCGGAAAACTGTTTTTT	CASSPVEGAGKLFF	TRBJ1-4	TRBD1	TRBV5-1	many
TGTGCCAGCAGTTTGAGCCTGCAGCCCCAGCATTTT	CASSLSLQPQHF	TRBJ1-5	NA	TRBV12-3/TRBV12-4	many
TGCAGTGCTACCACACTAGCGGGAGATTCTTTACCGTACTTC	CSATTLAGDSLPYF	TRBJ2-7	TRBD2	TRBV20-1	NA
TGTGCCAGCTCATACACCGTGGATGAGCAGTTCTTC	CASSYTVDEQFF	TRBJ2-1	NA	TRBV25-1	NA
TGCGCCAGCAGCTTTGCCGGGGTTGAAGCTTTCTTT	CASSFAGVEAFF	TRBJ1-1	NA	TRBV5-1	few
TGTGCCACCAGCCGCGCGGGAGAGAACACTGAAGCTTTCTTT	CATSRAGENTEAFF	TRBJ1-1	NA	TRBV24-1	few
TGCAGCGTGACCTCCTACAATGAGCAGTTCTTC	CSVTSYNEQFF	TRBJ2-1	NA	TRBV29-1	NA
TGTGCCAGCAGCTTAGGGTGGGGCCGGGAGCAGTTCTTC	CASSLGWGREQFF	TRBJ2-1	NA	TRBV11-2	few
TGTGCCAGCAGCTTAGTGGGGGACAGGTCCCGCTACTATGGCTACACCTTC	CASSLVGDRSRYYGYTF	TRBJ1-2	TRBD1	TRBV7-8	NA
TGCAGTGCTAGCCCGACAGGAGGTATTTTGTTAAATGAGCAGTTCTTC	CSASPTGGILLNEQFF	TRBJ2-1	NA	TRBV20-1	few
TGTGCCAGCAGCCAAGACCCCAACGAGCAGTACTTC	CASSQDPNEQYF	TRBJ2-7	NA	TRBV4-2	many
TGCAGCGTTGAAGATTCTGCCAGGGGGCTTATCGGGGAGCTGTTTTTT	CSVEDSARGLIGELFF	TRBJ2-2	TRBD1	TRBV29-1	NA
TGTGCCAGCAGCTTAGTTTCTAGCGGAGAGACCCAGTACTTC	CASSLVSSGETQYF	TRBJ2-5	TRBD2	TRBV11-2	few
TGCGCCAGCAGTTTGAGGGGCGGCAGGGCCTATCAAGAGACCCAGTACTTC	CASSLRGGRAYQETQYF	TRBJ2-5	NA	TRBV5-1	NA
TGTGCCAGCAGCCAGAATACTTACAATGAGCAGTTCTTC	CASSQNTYNEQFF	TRBJ2-1	NA	TRBV3-1	NA
TGTGCCAGCAGACGGACTAGCGCAGAGACCCAGTACTTC	CASRRTSAETQYF	TRBJ2-5	TRBD2	TRBV12-3/TRBV12-4	NA
TGCAGTGCCCAAGACGGGACAGGCCCCGGGGAGCTGTTTTTT	CSAQDGTGPGELFF	TRBJ2-2	TRBD1	TRBV20-1	NA
TGCAGCGTTTCGCAGGGAGGGGATCAGCCCCAGCATTTT	CSVSQGGDQPQHF	TRBJ1-5	NA	TRBV29-1	many
TGTGCCAGCAGTTTAGCGCTCCAGGGGGTCAAAAACATTCAGTACTTC	CASSLALQGVKNIQYF	TRBJ2-4	TRBD1	TRBV12-3/TRBV12-4	many
TGTGCCAGCAGCCAAGAGGGAGCGGGGGGGCTCTACGAGCAGTACTTC	CASSQEGAGGLYEQYF	TRBJ2-7	TRBD2	TRBV3-1	NA
TGTGCCAGCAGTGATTTCCCCCTCCACTTT	CASSDFPLHF	TRBJ1-6	NA	TRBV6-1	NA
TGCGCCAGCAGCTTGGGGAGGTTCCCGATGGATACGCAGTATTTT	CASSLGRFPMDTQYF	TRBJ2-3	NA	TRBV5-1	few
TGTGCCAGTAGCCAGCTGACAGAATACTATGGCTACACCTTC	CASSQLTEYYGYTF	TRBJ1-2	NA	TRBV19	NA
TGTGCCAGCACCTTTATTCGGGCTAGCGGGAGGGCCGGCCATGAGCAGTTCTTC	CASTFIRASGRAGHEQFF	TRBJ2-1	TRBD2	TRBV11-2	few
TGCGCCAGCAGCTTGGGTGTGACAGGGGGCGTGGAGCCCCAGCATTTT	CASSLGVTGGVEPQHF	TRBJ1-5	TRBD1	TRBV5-1	few
TGTGCCAGCAGCTCGACATTCGGGCCTTTGGAGACCCAGTACTTC	CASSSTFGPLETQYF	TRBJ2-5	NA	TRBV7-9	NA
TGCAGTGCAAATAGCGGGGGGTCCTACAATGAGCAGTTCTTC	CSANSGGSYNEQFF	TRBJ2-1	TRBD2	TRBV20-1	NA
TGTGCCAGCAGCAGAGAAAAGCGGACAGGGGAGAATGAGCAGTTCTTC	CASSREKRTGENEQFF	TRBJ2-1	NA	TRBV21-1	few
TGCGCCAGCAGCTTACAGCCGGCCGGGGAGCTGTTTTTT	CASSLQPAGELFF	TRBJ2-2	NA	TRBV5-1	NA